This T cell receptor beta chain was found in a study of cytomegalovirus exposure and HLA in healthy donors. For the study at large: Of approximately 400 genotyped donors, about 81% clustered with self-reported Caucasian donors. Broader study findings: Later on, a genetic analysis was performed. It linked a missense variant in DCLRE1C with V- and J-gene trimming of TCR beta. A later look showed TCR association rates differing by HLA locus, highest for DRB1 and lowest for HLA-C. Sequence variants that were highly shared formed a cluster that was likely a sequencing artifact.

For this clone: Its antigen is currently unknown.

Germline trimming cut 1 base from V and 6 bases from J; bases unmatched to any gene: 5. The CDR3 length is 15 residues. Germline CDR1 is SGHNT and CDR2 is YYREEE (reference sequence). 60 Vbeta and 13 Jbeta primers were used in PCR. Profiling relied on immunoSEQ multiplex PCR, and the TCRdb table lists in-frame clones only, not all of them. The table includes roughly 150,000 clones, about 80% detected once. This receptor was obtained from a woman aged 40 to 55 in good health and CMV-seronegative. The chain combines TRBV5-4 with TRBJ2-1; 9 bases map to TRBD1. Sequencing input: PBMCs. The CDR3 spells CASSLPGQGLNEQFF. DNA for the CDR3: TGTGCCAGCAGCTTGCCGGGACAGGGTCTCAATGAGCAGTTCTTC.